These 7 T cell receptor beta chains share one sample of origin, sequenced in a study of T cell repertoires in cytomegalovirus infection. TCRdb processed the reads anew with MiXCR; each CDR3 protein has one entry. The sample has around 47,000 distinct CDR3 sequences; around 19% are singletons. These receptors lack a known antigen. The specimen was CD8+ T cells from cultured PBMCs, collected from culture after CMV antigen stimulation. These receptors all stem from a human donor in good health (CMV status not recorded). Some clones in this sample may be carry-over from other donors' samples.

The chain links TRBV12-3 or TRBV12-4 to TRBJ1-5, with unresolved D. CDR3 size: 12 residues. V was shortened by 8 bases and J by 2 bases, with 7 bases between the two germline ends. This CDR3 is CASREGNQPQHF. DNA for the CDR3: TGTGCCAGCCGGGAGGGCAATCAGCCCCAGCATTTT.

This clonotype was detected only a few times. The CDR3 protein is CASSFDRSGYTF. Written as DNA, the CDR3 is TGTGCCAGCAGTTTTGACCGATCTGGCTACACCTTC. The V call is TRBV12-3 or TRBV12-4, the J call TRBJ1-2; no definite D call. Trimming cost V 3 bases and J 7 bases, with 9 bases left between them. This CDR3 comprises 12 residues.

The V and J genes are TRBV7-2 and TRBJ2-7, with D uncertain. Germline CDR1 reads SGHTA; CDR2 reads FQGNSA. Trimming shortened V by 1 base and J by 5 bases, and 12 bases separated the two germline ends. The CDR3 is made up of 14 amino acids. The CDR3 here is CTSSLGGRVNEQYF. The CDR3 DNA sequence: TGTACCAGCAGCTTAGGTGGAAGGGTCAACGAGCAGTACTTC. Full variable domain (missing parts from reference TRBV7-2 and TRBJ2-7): GAGVSQSPSNKVTEKGKDVELRCDPISGHTALYWYRQSLGQGLEFLIYFQGNSAPDKSGLPSDRFSAERTGGSVSTLTIQRTQQEDSAVYLCTSSLGGRVNEQYFGPGTRLTVT.

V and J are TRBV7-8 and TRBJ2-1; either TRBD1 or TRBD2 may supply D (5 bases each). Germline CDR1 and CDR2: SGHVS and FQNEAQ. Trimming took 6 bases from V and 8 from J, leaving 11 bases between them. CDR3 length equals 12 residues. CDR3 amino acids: CASRQLGDEQFF. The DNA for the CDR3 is TGTGCCAGCAGACAACTGGGGGATGAGCAGTTCTTC.

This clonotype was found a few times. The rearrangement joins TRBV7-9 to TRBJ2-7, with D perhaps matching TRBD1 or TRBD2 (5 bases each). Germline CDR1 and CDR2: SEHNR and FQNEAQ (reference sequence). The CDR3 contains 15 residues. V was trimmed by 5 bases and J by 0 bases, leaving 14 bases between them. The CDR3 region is CASSPRTGTSYEQYF. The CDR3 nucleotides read TGTGCCAGCAGCCCACGGACCGGGACCTCCTACGAGCAGTACTTC.

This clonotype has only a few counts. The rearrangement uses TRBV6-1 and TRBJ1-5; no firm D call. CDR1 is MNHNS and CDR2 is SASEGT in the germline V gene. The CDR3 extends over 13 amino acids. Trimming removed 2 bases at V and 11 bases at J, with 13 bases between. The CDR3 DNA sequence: TGTGCCAGCAGTGAATGGACGGTTGGGTCCCAGCATTTT. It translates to CASSEWTVGSQHF.

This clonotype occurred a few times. This chain's CDR3 is CASSLSGADNQPQHF. The CDR3, as DNA: TGTGCCAGCAGCTTATCCGGGGCAGACAATCAGCCCCAGCATTTT. The chain couples TRBV7-2 to TRBJ1-5, with D possibly TRBD1 on 5 matching bases. Trimming cost V 2 bases and J 3 bases, with 11 bases left between them. The CDR3 runs to 15 residues. Germline CDR1 is SGHTA and CDR2 is FQGNSA.